This T cell receptor (beta chain) stems from a study of control samples from healthy donors and cancer patients (dated by TCRdb to about 2020). The library was generated by the immunoSEQ multiplex PCR assay. Held by TCRdb, this immuneACCESS table contains in-frame sequences only and omits some clones. Under half of the omission traces to an unresolved V gene where checked; the cause of the rest is unknown. This sample lists about 160,000 clones; just over 95% were detected once. In total, the top ten clones hold approximately 1% of the sample. Remarks on this clone: Its antigen is still unknown. No per-base quality is available; no much larger clone lies one base away.

The CDR3 has 14 amino acids, counting the end cysteine and phenylalanine. The sequence is cut down to CDR3 DNA, 42 bases in frame from base 1. According to the germline V gene, CDR1 reads SNHLY and CDR2 reads FYNNEI. V is reduced by 3 bases and J by 2 bases, leaving a spacing of 8 bases between them. The sequence came from a woman in her thirties in good health. Source material: blood. The sequence is built from TRBV2 and TRBJ1-5, with no D gene named confidently. CDR3 sequence: CASSDRMGNQPQHF. The bases read TGTGCCAGCAGTGATAGGATGGGCAATCAGCCCCAGCATTTT.